These T cell receptor beta chains were read from a single sample in a study of shared clonotypes between healthy human individuals. Some clones are missing from TCRdb's copy, which holds only in-frame ones; the method was immunoSEQ multiplex PCR. The sample shows roughly 2.1 million clones, 85% to 95% of them seen only once. Specimen: naive CD8+ T cells from PBMCs. The receptors were gathered from a man aged 18 to 29 in good health. Some clones in this sample may be carry-over from other donors' samples. CDR3s include the opening cysteine and the closing phenylalanine or tryptophan. A D gene is named only where the DNA matches it firmly. Size tells how often a clone was seen (once, few, many) or the class of an expanded clone, and some rows leave it out.

TRBV14	17	TRBD2	TRBJ2-7	.	TGTGCCAGCAGCCAAGACCGTTATAGCGGGAGCTCCTACGAGCAGTACTTC	CASSQDRYSGSSYEQYF
TRBV4-1	13	.	TRBJ2-7	.	TGCGCCAGCAGCCAAGTCGGGAACTACGAGCAGTACTTC	CASSQVGNYEQYF
TRBV19	15	TRBD2	TRBJ2-7	.	TGTGCCAGTAGTATAACTAGCGGAACAACCTACGAGCAGTACTTC	CASSITSGTTYEQYF
TRBV7-8	15	TRBD1	TRBJ2-3	.	TGTGCCAGCAGCCCAGGGGGTTCCCGCACAGATACGCAGTATTTT	CASSPGGSRTDTQYF
TRBV28	12	.	TRBJ1-2	.	TGTGCCAGCAGTTTACTTTCGTCAGGATACACCTTC	CASSLLSSGYTF
TRBV15	12	.	TRBJ1-2	.	TGTGCCACCAGCAGAGACGCAGGGAAGCCCACCTTC	CATSRDAGKPTF
TRBV7-9	15	TRBD2	TRBJ2-1	.	TGTGCCAGCAGCTCGACTAGCGGGGAAGACAATGAGCAGTTCTTC	CASSSTSGEDNEQFF
TRBV27	16	.	TRBJ1-5	.	TGTGCCAGCAGTCCCTCCTCCGGGGATAGCAATCAGCCCCAGCATTTT	CASSPSSGDSNQPQHF
TRBV29-1	13	.	TRBJ2-7	.	TGCAGCGTTGAGCGAGGTAACCCCTACGAGCAGTACTTC	CSVERGNPYEQYF
TRBV29-1	11	.	TRBJ2-7	.	TGCAGCGTGAGACACGACTACGAGCAGTACTTC	CSVRHDYEQYF
TRBV19	14	.	TRBJ2-1	.	TGTGCCAGCGCCCGTGGGTCCCCCTACAATGAGCAGTTCTTC	CASARGSPYNEQFF
TRBV6-6	15	TRBD1	TRBJ2-7	.	TGTGCCAGCAGTTACACCGGACAGGGCACCTACGAGCAGTACTTC	CASSYTGQGTYEQYF
TRBV13	12	.	TRBJ1-4	.	TGTGCCAGCAGCAATCATGCTGAAAAACTGTTTTTT	CASSNHAEKLFF
TRBV9	16	TRBD2	TRBJ2-2	.	TGTGCCACCAGCCCGGGACTAGCGGGAATCACCGGGGAGCTGTTTTTT	CATSPGLAGITGELFF
TRBV5-1	13	.	TRBJ2-7	.	TGCGCCAGCAGCTTGAACGGGTTTTTCGAGCAGTACTTC	CASSLNGFFEQYF
TRBV2	16	TRBD2	TRBJ2-7	.	TGTGCCAGCAGTGGTAAAGGGTCGGGAGGGACCTACGAGCAGTACTTC	CASSGKGSGGTYEQYF
TRBV10-3	20	TRBD1	TRBJ2-1	.	TGTGCCATCAGTGTAAGATTCGGGGATGGTCCGGGCAGGGGGCCAAATGAGCAGTTCTTC	CAISVRFGDGPGRGPNEQFF
TRBV29-1	14	.	TRBJ2-1	.	TGCAGCGTTGTCGATAGGGGCGGAGTGGATGAGCAGTTCTTC	CSVVDRGGVDEQFF
TRBV5-6	14	.	TRBJ1-2	.	TGTGCCAGCAGCTTGATGGGGGCTAACTATGGCTACACCTTC	CASSLMGANYGYTF
TRBV27	14	.	TRBJ2-1	.	TGTGCCAGCAGAAACCTTGGACGGGTGAATGAGCAGTTCTTC	CASRNLGRVNEQFF
TRBV4-1	16	TRBD1	TRBJ1-5	.	TGCGCCAGCAGCCCCCGGGACAGGGGTAGCAATCAGCCCCAGCATTTT	CASSPRDRGSNQPQHF
TRBV28	14	.	TRBJ2-7	.	TGTGCCAGCACTGTAACAGGGAGCTCCTACGAGCAGTACTTC	CASTVTGSSYEQYF
TRBV7-9	12	.	TRBJ1-1	.	TGTGCCAGCAGCGGGGGGAGGACTGAAGCTTTCTTT	CASSGGRTEAFF
TRBV7-9	15	.	TRBJ2-1	.	TGTGCCAGCAGCTTAAGCCCGGGAAGATACAATGAGCAGTTCTTC	CASSLSPGRYNEQFF
TRBV6-5	13	.	TRBJ1-1	few	TGTGCCAGCAGTTACGGCCGGAACACTGAAGCTTTCTTT	CASSYGRNTEAFF
TRBV9	15	TRBD2	TRBJ2-2	.	TGTGCCAGCAGCGGATCCGCGGGGGGAACCGGGGAGCTGTTTTTT	CASSGSAGGTGELFF
TRBV2	17	.	TRBJ2-7	.	.	CASSTSVAGGLSYEQYF
TRBV5-5	17	.	TRBJ2-7	.	TGTGCCAGCAGCTTGGCGGCTCAGCGCTTCAGCTCCTACGAGCAGTACTTC	CASSLAAQRFSSYEQYF
TRBV4-2	14	.	TRBJ2-2	.	TGTGCCAGCAGCCGACCGGTGGTGTCAGGGGAGCTGTTTTTT	CASSRPVVSGELFF
TRBV2	15	.	TRBJ2-1	.	TGTGCCAGCAGTGACTTAGGGGCCAGTACCAATGAGCAGTTCTTC	CASSDLGASTNEQFF
TRBV5-1	15	TRBD2	TRBJ2-3	.	TGCGCCAGCAGCTGGAGCGGGAGCCTTTCAGATACGCAGTATTTT	CASSWSGSLSDTQYF
TRBV9	12	.	TRBJ2-7	.	TGTGCCAGCAGCGTAGTTGCGACCGAGCAGTACTTC	CASSVVATEQYF
TRBV27	13	TRBD1	TRBJ2-7	.	TGTGCCAGCAGGAAGGACAGGGGCCACGAGCAGTACTTC	CASRKDRGHEQYF
TRBV28	12	.	TRBJ2-7	.	TGTGCCAGCAGTTTTTCGGACTACGAGCAGTACTTC	CASSFSDYEQYF
TRBV30	14	TRBD2	TRBJ2-2	.	TGTGCCTGGAGTTGGGACTACGCCACCGGGGAGCTGTTTTTT	CAWSWDYATGELFF
TRBV28	14	.	TRBJ2-3	.	TGTGCCAGCAGTTCTGGGCCCACCACAGATACGCAGTATTTT	CASSSGPTTDTQYF
TRBV28	14	.	TRBJ2-7	.	TGTGCCAGCAGTTGGGCGTGGGACTCCTACGAGCAGTACTTC	CASSWAWDSYEQYF
TRBV11-2	15	.	TRBJ1-2	.	TGTGCCAGCAGCCAACAGGGAAAAGATGGCTATGGCTACACCTTC	CASSQQGKDGYGYTF
TRBV28	14	.	TRBJ1-6	.	TGTGCCAGCAGTTTTACCTTTCCAAATTCACCCCTCCACTTT	CASSFTFPNSPLHF
TRBV28	15	TRBD2	TRBJ2-1	.	TGTGCCAGCAGTCCCAGCGGGAGTAACTACAATGAGCAGTTCTTC	CASSPSGSNYNEQFF
TRBV27	13	TRBD1	TRBJ2-3	.	TGTGCCAGCAGTCCGACAGGGGCAGATACGCAGTATTTT	CASSPTGADTQYF